This TCR beta chain was sequenced for a study of control samples from healthy donors and cancer patients. Assay: immunoSEQ multiplex PCR; the TCRdb copy retains only in-frame clones and omits some. The sample shows around 140,000 clones, approximately 92% of them seen only once. V lost 0 bases to trimming and J lost 0 bases, with 9 bases between them. Germline lookup yields CDR1 GTSNPN and CDR2 SVGIG (reference sequence). This CDR3 has 15 amino acids. The sample comprised blood. This clonotype was obtained from a man in his forties in good health. The rearrangement joins TRBV30 to TRBJ2-1, with D hard to call. The CDR3 coding sequence is TGTGCCTGGAGTGTACGTGTAAGCTCCTACAATGAGCAGTTCTTC. It encodes CAWSVRVSSYNEQFF.